This T cell receptor beta chain was observed in a study of blood T cell repertoires in COVID-19. Study as a whole: Samples came from the United States, Italy and Spain, spanning acute and convalescent COVID-19. T cells, B-cell-depleted T cells, or PBMCs provided the cDNA or gDNA that served as material.

As processed by the authors: Reference gene primers were amplified, and this amplification served to estimate nucleated cell counts. Libraries were prepared by immunoSEQ multiplex PCR; TCRdb keeps only in-frame clonotypes and omits some of them. Clone size and V and J calls were adopted from that table, with D and trimming inferred from the DNA. The sample includes about 76,000 clones, around 90% of them seen just once. Germline V lookup: CDR1 LNHDA, CDR2 SQIVND (reference sequence). The CDR3 runs to 14 residues. With V trimmed by 4 bases and J by 6 bases, 3 bases remained unmatched. The sequenced sample consisted of peripheral blood. The chain couples TRBV19 to TRBJ2-2; 9 bases agree with TRBD1. This TCR was recovered from a human donor in a cohort sampled during active COVID-19. This CDR3 reads CASSNGQGPGELFF. CDR3 coding DNA: TGTGCCAGTAGTAATGGACAGGGGCCCGGGGAGCTGTTTTTT.